This is a list of T cell receptor beta chains from one sample in a study of T cells in narcolepsy. Some clones are missing from TCRdb's copy, which holds only in-frame ones; the method was immunoSEQ multiplex PCR. This repertoire shows 30,000 or so clones, over 75% found once; its top ten account for around 0.91%. Sequencing was performed on CD45RA- memory CD4+ T cells from PBMCs. These TCRs come from a human donor with narcolepsy. Each CDR3 is given with its conserved first and last residue.

v_call: TRBV7-2; cdr3_aa: CASSLEAAVNTEAFF
v_call: TRBV10-3; cdr3_aa: CAISEGGLVAGELFF
v_call: TRBV28; cdr3_aa: CASSLRGNGSPLHF
v_call: TRBV4-1; cdr3_aa: CASSQPGVADTQYF
v_call: TRBV10-3; cdr3_aa: CAISQGAVGTDTQYF
v_call: TRBV5-1; cdr3_aa: CASSLASGGAGTQYF
v_call: TRBV7-3; cdr3_aa: CASSLSPGPYEQYF
v_call: TRBV6-1; cdr3_aa: CASSWTSGASYEQYF
v_call: TRBV2; cdr3_aa: CASSDHRPPTVYSNQPQHF
v_call: TRBV7-6; cdr3_aa: CASSSGLAGGRETQYF
v_call: TRBV7-2; cdr3_aa: CASSLDSYSGVEAFF
v_call: TRBV6-5; cdr3_aa: CASTDRTNSPLHF
v_call: TRBV19; cdr3_aa: CASSITQLLYTGELFF
v_call: TRBV2; cdr3_aa: CASSEVASGANVLTF
v_call: TRBV6-6; cdr3_aa: CASFRGNYGYTF
v_call: TRBV11-2; cdr3_aa: CASSLGDENSDTQYF
v_call: TRBV5-4; cdr3_aa: CASSNLVWGYTF
v_call: TRBV11-1; cdr3_aa: CASSFAYNTEAFF
v_call: TRBV7-9; cdr3_aa: CASSSSREKLFF
v_call: TRBV7-2; cdr3_aa: CASSLGGGAADTQYF
v_call: TRBV6-1; cdr3_aa: CASTQTALYEQYF
v_call: TRBV10-1; cdr3_aa: CASSEFSAGANVLTF
v_call: TRBV2; cdr3_aa: CASSADPIVTYAQYF